This T cell receptor beta chain was identified in a study of blood T cell repertoires in COVID-19. This clone occurred a few times. Trimming took 2 bases from V and 7 from J, leaving 11 bases between them. The CDR3 sequence is 14 residues long. Germline V gene lookup returns CDR1 MNHEY and CDR2 SVGAGI. Clones were sequenced by immunoSEQ multiplex PCR, and TCRdb holds only the in-frame ones, with some missing. This table has 270,000 or so clones, about 80% appearing once. What was sequenced was PBMCs or T cells enriched from blood (not recorded which). This receptor was identified in a man aged 50-59 years who had recovered from COVID-19. The chain carries TRBV6-5 and TRBJ2-2; D is perhaps TRBD2 (5 bases). The CDR3 DNA follows: TGTGCCAGCAGTTACGTCGCGGGTGGCGGGGAGCTGTTTTTT. This gives the protein CASSYVAGGGELFF.